The 31 T cell receptor beta chains given below trace back to one sample, sequenced in a study of identical twins (dated by TCRdb to between 2015 and 2016). Preparation of the library involved 5' RACE. The sequencing machine was an Illumina HiSeq 2000. TCRdb ran its own pipeline on the public reads, namely fastp trimming at Q25 and MiXCR clone calling, and kept in-frame beta chains. Each entry merges the rows of one CDR3 protein and shows their most common DNA and genes. The sample table holds around 300,000 distinct CDR3 sequences, of which roughly 8.6% were seen once. Around 2.1% of the sample is in the top ten clones. This sample was also put to use in a study of yellow fever vaccine responses in identical twins.

The sample was memory (CD45RO+) T cells sorted from blood. The sample's cell subset or site label, in plain terms: CD45RO+ enriched T cells. The receptors shown here come from a woman aged 18-29 years in good health.

The V call is TRBV7-6, the J call TRBJ2-3; tentatively, D is TRBD1 or TRBD2 (6 bases each). Germline lookup yields CDR1 SGHVS and CDR2 FNYEAQ. Trimming pared 2 bases from V and 3 bases from J, leaving 18 bases between. The CDR3 has 17 amino acids. The CDR3 region is CASSLNSVLGGTDTQYF. The CDR3 DNA reads as TGTGCCAGCAGCTTAAACTCGGTTTTAGGGGGGACAGATACGCAGTATTTT.

This clonotype was observed many times. The chain joins TRBV7-9 to TRBJ2-3; 9 bases match TRBD2. The J segment lost 2 bases and the V segment lost 1 base, leaving 4 bases of the junction unmatched. Germline-derived CDR1 and CDR2 are SEHNR and FQNEAQ (reference sequence). There are 16 residues in the CDR3. DNA for the CDR3: TGTGCCAGCAGCTTAGGCCTAGCGGGAAACACAGATACGCAGTATTTT. Translated: CASSLGLAGNTDTQYF. The full variable domain, completed using reference TRBV7-9 and TRBJ2-3, is DTGVSQNPRHKITKRGQNVTFRCDPISEHNRLYWYRQTLGQGPEFLTYFQNEAQLEKSRLLSDRFSAERPKGSFSTLEIQRTEQGDSAMYLCASSLGLAGNTDTQYFGPGTRLTVL.

This clonotype occurred many times. The rearrangement links TRBV7-2 to TRBJ1-5, with 9 bases aligning to TRBD1. V lost 4 bases, J lost 4 bases, and 2 bases stayed unmatched. Germline V CDR1 and CDR2: SGHTA, FQGNSA. CDR3 length equals 14 residues. The CDR3 reads CASSSGQGNQPQHF. Here the CDR3 DNA reads TGTGCCAGCAGCTCCGGACAGGGGAATCAGCCCCAGCATTTT.

This rearrangement joins TRBV7-8 to TRBJ1-1; D is undetermined. Germline CDR1 is SGHVS and CDR2 is FQNEAQ. V was pared by 2 bases and J by 4 bases, with 14 bases between. This CDR3 has 15 amino acids. The CDR3 sequence: CASSLSFQRGTEAFF. In DNA form, the CDR3 reads TGTGCCAGCAGCTTATCGTTTCAACGGGGCACTGAAGCTTTCTTT.

The CDR3 DNA reads as TGTGCCAGCGGATCAATAAAGGGACAGTCTCAAGAGACCCAGTACTTC. Translating it yields CASGSIKGQSQETQYF. The chain recombines TRBV11-1 with TRBJ2-5; 7 bases fit TRBD1. The CDR3 has 16 amino acids. Trimming at V came to 8 bases and at J to 2 bases, leaving 14 bases not matched to a gene. Germline-derived CDR1 and CDR2 are SGHAT and FQDESV (reference sequence).

This clonotype was recorded many times. The rearrangement links TRBV12-3 or TRBV12-4 to TRBJ2-5; weak D call: TRBD1 (6 bases). The CDR3 runs to 15 residues. Trimming took off 3 bases at V and 2 bases at J, with 13 bases between the two ends. The CDR3 spells CASSFLQGGQETQYF. CDR3 nucleotides: TGTGCCAGCAGTTTCCTACAGGGTGGACAAGAGACCCAGTACTTC.

The J gene is TRBJ2-3, the V gene TRBV4-2; 12 nucleotides agree with TRBD2. Germline CDR1 and CDR2: LGHNA and YNFKEQ. This CDR3 is built from 22 residues. Trimming took 4 bases from V and 3 from J; bases not matched to a gene: 23. CDR3 in DNA: TGTGCCAGCAGCCCCTCAATACCTACACCTAGCGGGGGGGTAGGACGGACAGATACGCAGTATTTT. Translation: CASSPSIPTPSGGVGRTDTQYF.

This clonotype occurred many times. J is TRBJ2-7 and V is TRBV15; D is unclear. Trimming shortened V by 0 bases and J by 0 bases, and 12 bases separated the two germline ends. The CDR3 is 16 residues long. Looked up from germline, CDR1 is LNHNV and CDR2 is YYDKDF (reference sequence). The CDR3 sequence is CATSRDRAHSSYEQYF. Written as DNA, the CDR3 is TGTGCCACCAGCAGAGATCGGGCACACAGCTCCTACGAGCAGTACTTC.

This clonotype came up a few times. J is TRBJ2-1 and V is TRBV6-1, with 7 bases aligning to TRBD2. This CDR3 contains 13 residues. Germline V CDR1 and CDR2: MNHNS, SASEGT. The DNA of the CDR3 is TGTGCAGTGACTAGCTACAGCTACAATGAGCAGTTCTTC. Protein sequence: CAVTSYSYNEQFF.

This clonotype was observed a few times. V and J are TRBV5-6 and TRBJ1-6, with 8 bases aligning to TRBD1. CDR3 length equals 15 residues. Germline V gives CDR1 SGHDT, CDR2 YYEEEE. V dropped 5 bases and J dropped 9; count of bases not matched to a gene: 10. In DNA form, the CDR3 reads TGTGCCAGCAGGGAGCAGGGGGCAAGGGGTTCACCCCTCCACTTT. Its protein is CASREQGARGSPLHF.

The chain couples TRBV18 to TRBJ2-1, with 7 bases aligning to TRBD1. V shed 6 bases and J 7 bases; nucleotides not matched to a gene: 3. The CDR3 contains 12 residues. Looked up from germline, CDR1 is KGHSH and CDR2 is LQKENI. CDR3 nucleotide sequence: TGTGCCAGCTCCCCGACAGGGAATGAGCAGTTCTTC. Protein sequence: CASSPTGNEQFF.

This clonotype was counted only a few times. The chain uses TRBV20-1 and TRBJ2-3, with D unclear. The CDR3 has 13 residues. Germline V gives CDR1 DFQATT, CDR2 SNEGSKA (reference sequence). The ends were cut back, 4 bases at V and 7 bases at J, with 15 bases in the middle. The CDR3, as DNA: TGCAGTGCTAAGCTGCCCCCACTTAATACGCAGTATTTT. Translating gives CSAKLPPLNTQYF.

With respect to this clonotype: An end of the junction does not agree with germline; a read error may underlie this. The rearrangement joins TRBV27 to TRBJ1-6, with D unresolved. The CDR3 loop spans 14 amino acids. CDR1 is MNHEY, CDR2 SMNVEV, per germline (reference sequence). CDR3 DNA sequence: TGTGCCAGCAGTTTGTCCGGGGTGAATTCACCCTTCCACTTT. Translating it yields CASSLSGVNSPFHF.

This clonotype was observed many times. CDR3 sequence: CASSEGLDRARSYEQYF. In DNA, the CDR3 is TGTGCCAGCAGTGAAGGCTTGGACAGGGCACGTAGCTACGAGCAGTACTTC. The chain combines TRBV2 with TRBJ2-7; 8 bases are shared with TRBD1. The CDR3 covers 17 residues. Germline V CDR1 and CDR2: SNHLY, FYNNEI. The V gene end was trimmed by 1 base and the J gene end by 3 bases; junction bases not matched to a gene: 11.

This clonotype was seen many times. The chain uses TRBV5-1 and TRBJ1-1; the D is unclear. V dropped 4 bases and J dropped 3 bases, with 7 bases sitting between them. The CDR3 spans 12 residues. From germline, CDR1 is SGHRS and CDR2 YFSETQ. In DNA, the CDR3 is TGCGCCAGCAGCCTCATGGACACTGAAGCTTTCTTT. Protein sequence: CASSLMDTEAFF. Full variable domain (rest looked up from reference TRBV5-1 and TRBJ1-1): KAGVTQTPRYLIKTRGQQVTLSCSPISGHRSVSWYQQTPGQGLQFLFEYFSETQRNKGNFPGRFSGRQFSNSRSEMNVSTLELGDSALYLCASSLMDTEAFFGQGTRLTVV.

This clonotype was observed at least ten times. The chain links TRBV9 to TRBJ2-3; either TRBD1 or TRBD2 may fit D (5 bases each). The CDR3 totals 16 residues. Between the trimmed V and J ends, which lost 0 bases and 2 bases, there was a span of 13 bases. CDR1 is SGDLS, CDR2 YYNGEE, per germline. CDR3 DNA: TGTGCCAGCAGCGTAGATGAGTGGGGGAACACAGATACGCAGTATTTT. Residues: CASSVDEWGNTDTQYF.

The chain uses TRBV20-1 and TRBJ2-5, with 12 bases lining up with TRBD2. The CDR3 spans 15 residues. Germline lookup yields CDR1 DFQATT and CDR2 SNEGSKA (reference sequence). Trimming at V came to 2 bases and at J to 1 base, leaving 2 bases not matched to a gene. CDR3 residues: CSARRLAGAQETQYF. CDR3 nucleotides: TGCAGTGCTAGAAGACTAGCGGGAGCCCAAGAGACCCAGTACTTC.

This clonotype was picked up a small number of times. V usage is TRBV28 and J usage is TRBJ2-3; TRBD1 matches 9 bases. After removal of 7 bases from V and 2 bases from J, the junction contained 7 bases not matched to a gene. CDR1 MDHEN and CDR2 SYDVKM come from the germline V gene. CDR3 length: 15 residues. CDR3 residues: CASTGWDRDTDTQYF. Written as DNA, the CDR3 is TGTGCCAGCACAGGTTGGGACAGGGACACAGATACGCAGTATTTT.

At least ten counts were recorded for this clonotype. This chain uses TRBV5-1 with TRBJ1-4, with D unclear. Trimming removed 0 bases at V and 2 bases at J, with 14 bases between. Germline V CDR1 and CDR2: SGHRS, YFSETQ. The CDR3 contains 17 residues. CDR3 region: CASSLVRTDGTNEKLFF. CDR3 nucleotides: TGCGCCAGCAGCTTGGTCCGGACGGATGGTACTAATGAAAAACTGTTTTTT.

In this sample, this clonotype turned up many times. The V gene is TRBV25-1, the J gene TRBJ2-1; 10 bases are shared with TRBD1. Trimming took 7 bases from V and 5 from J; bases not matched to a gene: 11. The CDR3 sequence is 16 residues long. Per germline, CDR1 MGHDK and CDR2 SYGVNS. The CDR3 reads CASTQAWDRGNNEQFF. The CDR3 nucleotides are TGTGCCAGCACCCAGGCATGGGACAGGGGCAACAATGAGCAGTTCTTC.

This clonotype was picked up a small number of times. The J gene is TRBJ1-3, the V gene TRBV29-1; maybe TRBD1 (5 bases). Trimming took 4 bases from V and 0 from J, leaving 10 bases between them. This CDR3 is built from 14 residues. Germline V gene data show CDR1 as SQVTM and CDR2 as ANQGSEA. This CDR3 reads CSVVDRTSGNTIYF. The DNA of the CDR3 is TGCAGCGTTGTCGACAGAACCTCTGGAAACACCATATATTTT.

J is TRBJ1-1 and V is TRBV7-6; the D gene is possibly TRBD1 (6 bases). This CDR3 is 15 amino acids long. Trimming stripped 3 bases from V and 7 bases from J, with 18 bases between. The V gene's germline CDR1 is SGHVS and CDR2 FNYEAQ. The CDR3: CASSFGGSPASEAFF. The CDR3 DNA reads TGTGCCAGCAGCTTCGGGGGCAGTCCCGCGAGTGAAGCTTTCTTT.

Ten or more counts support this clonotype. The CDR3, as DNA: TGTGCCAGCAGCCCCATGACTAGCGGGGTATCCTACGAGCAGTACGTC. Translated, it gives CASSPMTSGVSYEQYV. This chain uses TRBV28 with TRBJ2-7, with 11 bases matching TRBD2. CDR3 length: 16 amino acids. Germline CDR1 is MDHEN and CDR2 is SYDVKM. Losses at the gene ends were 6 bases for V and 1 base for J; bases not matched to a gene: 8.

Many counts were recorded for this clonotype. The genes are TRBV18 and TRBJ2-5; D is perhaps TRBD1 (6 bases). The CDR3 extends over 16 amino acids. V was shortened by 3 bases and J by 2 bases, with 16 bases between the two germline ends. CDR1 and CDR2 (germline): KGHSH, LQKENI. The CDR3 nucleotides are TGTGCCAGCTCACCCCTCAGTAGGGGGTCGCAAGAGACCCAGTACTTC. It codes for CASSPLSRGSQETQYF.

This sequence joins TRBV7-2 and TRBJ2-3, with D unclear. There are 15 residues in the CDR3. The V end lost 5 bases, the J end lost 0 bases, and 12 bases lay between the germline ends. Germline CDR1 is SGHTA and CDR2 is FQGNSA. CDR3 residues: CASSPVYSSTDTQYF. CDR3 DNA: TGTGCCAGCAGCCCAGTATACTCTAGCACAGATACGCAGTATTTT.

This clonotype was observed a few times. The V and J genes are TRBV2 and TRBJ1-1, with a weak D call TRBD1 (6 bases). The germline CDR1 and CDR2 sequences are SNHLY and FYNNEI. The V gene lost 3 bases and the J gene lost 6 bases, with 17 bases spanning the gap. The CDR3 is 15 residues long. CDR3 sequence reads: CASSERGSGDPEAFF. CDR3 DNA sequence: TGTGCCAGCAGTGAGAGGGGGTCAGGGGACCCTGAAGCTTTCTTT. Using reference TRBV2 and TRBJ1-1 for the parts outside the CDR3, the full variable domain is EPEVTQTPSHQVTQMGQEVILRCVPISNHLYFYWYRQILGQKVEFLVSFYNNEISEKSEIFDDQFSVERPDGSNFTLKIRSTKLEDSAMYFCASSERGSGDPEAFFGQGTRLTVV.

This clonotype was observed many times. This chain links TRBV29-1 with TRBJ2-7; 10 bases match TRBD2. V lost 6 bases, J lost 2 bases, and 7 bases stayed unmatched. The V gene's germline CDR1 is SQVTM and CDR2 ANQGSEA. The CDR3 is 14 amino acids. For the CDR3, the DNA is TGCAGCGTCGTGACTAGCGGGCCCCCCTACGAGCAGTACTTC. Protein: CSVVTSGPPYEQYF.

The genes are TRBV29-1 and TRBJ2-5; 10 nucleotides line up with TRBD1. V was pared by 6 bases and J by 5 bases, with 6 bases of the junction left unmatched. The length of the CDR3 is 13 residues. CDR1 and CDR2 (germline): SQVTM, ANQGSEA. The CDR3 loop reads CSVRQGARETQYF. Written as DNA, the CDR3 is TGCAGCGTAAGACAGGGGGCGAGGGAGACCCAGTACTTC.

This clonotype was seen more than once but under ten times. The chain uses TRBV5-1 and TRBJ1-1; D remains unclear. The CDR3 loop spans 15 amino acids. Germline CDR1 is SGHRS and CDR2 is YFSETQ. Between the trimmed V and J ends, which lost 1 base and 1 base, there was a span of 11 bases. The CDR3 loop reads CASSLWPVGNTEAFF. CDR3 nucleotides: TGCGCCAGCAGCTTGTGGCCGGTTGGGAACACTGAAGCTTTCTTT.

This clonotype was seen more than once but under ten times. The rearrangement links TRBV21-1 to TRBJ2-5; the table's D call, TRBD1, has no DNA check behind it. TRBV21-1 is a listed pseudogene. This CDR3 has 20 amino acids. CDR3 in DNA: TGTGCCAGCAGCCCAGGGGAGCCCCCGATCCCCTACCTAAGCGACGAGACCCAGTACTTC. Its translation: CASSPGEPPIPYLSDETQYF.

This chain links TRBV10-3 with TRBJ1-5, with D tentatively TRBD1 (6 bases). V gave up 0 bases and J gave up 0 bases, with 9 bases separating them. The CDR3 totals 16 residues. Per germline, CDR1 ENHRY and CDR2 SYGVKD. Written as DNA, the CDR3 is TGTGCCATCAGTGAGTCCGGACAGTCTAGCAATCAGCCCCAGCATTTT. This encodes CAISESGQSSNQPQHF.